This paragraph reports one T cell receptor (beta chain). The antigen is undetermined. This entry belongs to a study of CD8 T cells in ankylosing spondylitis. Study-wide results and limits: Some of these motif variants have turned up before, in reports on reactive arthritis synovial fluid and blood. CD8+ cells made up the disease-linked clones, which were relatively rare in peripheral blood. The study identified a TCR beta motif of roughly eight highly homologous variants that appeared characteristic of ankylosing spondylitis blood.

Via MiXCR, TCRdb re-called the 5' RACE reads, giving one row per CDR3 protein. The table includes around 250,000 distinct CDR3 sequences, roughly a third detected once. The TCR sequence derives from a male donor with ankylosing spondylitis or in good health (not recorded which). Source material: blood, either unsorted or a sorted T cell fraction (not recorded which).

The CDR3 bases are TGCAGTGCTAGAGATTCGGCGGGAAAAGGGACCCAGTACTTC. It translates to CSARDSAGKGTQYF. The gene calls are TRBV20-1 and TRBJ2-5; D is possibly TRBD2 (6 bases). From germline, CDR1 is DFQATT and CDR2 SNEGSKA (reference sequence). V lost 0 bases and J lost 7, with 15 bases in between. The CDR3 runs 14 residues.